The 24 T cell receptor beta chains below all came from one sample that was sequenced in a study of shared clonotypes between healthy human individuals. Method: immunoSEQ multiplex PCR; TCRdb's copy keeps in-frame clones and lacks some. The sample has 2 million or so clones, 85% to 95% seen once. The sequencing sample was made of naive CD4+ T cells sorted from blood. The sample's subset: CD45RA+ positively selected. The receptors here all came from a young man in good health.

V is TRBV18 and J is TRBJ2-7; D remains unclear. Germline assignment: CDR1 KGHSH and CDR2 LQKENI. The germline V and J ends were trimmed by 4 bases and 6 bases, with 13 bases remaining between them. The CDR3 spans 13 residues. The CDR3 DNA reads as TGTGCCAGCTCACTTGACCACACCCGCGAGCAGTACTTC. Translating it yields CASSLDHTREQYF. The entire variable domain, with the rest obtained from reference TRBV18 and TRBJ2-7, is as follows: NAGVMQNPRHLVRRRGQEARLRCSPMKGHSHVYWYRQLPEEGLKFMVYLQKENIIDESGMPKERFSAEFPKEGPSILRIQQVVRGDSAAYFCASSLDHTREQYFGPGTRLTVT.

On this clone itself: At the DNA level, this CDR3 is encoded by other sequences in the same sample as well. This chain uses TRBV18 with TRBJ2-7, with 7 bases identical to TRBD1. Germline V gene sequence: CDR1 KGHSH, CDR2 LQKENI. The trim removed 6 bases at V and 3 bases at J, leaving 8 bases unmatched. The CDR3 loop spans 14 amino acids. The CDR3: CASSPGRQGYEQYF. In DNA, the CDR3 is TGTGCCAGCTCGCCTGGGAGACAGGGCTACGAGCAGTACTTC.

The V call is TRBV28, the J call TRBJ1-1, with D unclear. The V and J ends lost 6 bases and 8 bases respectively, with 13 bases between them. This CDR3 has 12 amino acids. CDR1 and CDR2 (germline): MDHEN, SYDVKM. The CDR3 spells CASSLRPSEAFF. The CDR3 coding sequence is TGTGCCAGCAGCCTTAGGCCCTCCGAAGCTTTCTTT.

The V call is TRBV25-1, the J call TRBJ2-7, with D possibly TRBD1 on 6 matching bases. Trimming cost V 6 bases and J 1 base, with 7 bases left between them. The length of the CDR3 is 12 residues. The germline V gene encodes CDR1 MGHDK and CDR2 SYGVNS. The CDR3 protein is CASRDSSYEQYF. CDR3 nucleotides: TGTGCCAGCAGGGACAGTTCCTACGAGCAGTACTTC.

The rearrangement uses TRBV6-1 and TRBJ1-3, with 8 bases that match TRBD1. This CDR3 spans 15 amino acids. Germline V gives CDR1 MNHNS, CDR2 SASEGT. The V segment lost 6 bases and the J segment 1 base; nucleotides outside the gene matches: 5. CDR3 coding DNA: TGTGCCAGCAGCCCCTGGACAGGGTCTGGAAACACCATATATTTT. Its protein product is CASSPWTGSGNTIYF.

The CDR3 nucleotides are TGTGCCAGCAGCTTAGCCCGGGACCTCTCCTACAATGAGCAGTTCTTC. Encoded protein: CASSLARDLSYNEQFF. This rearrangement joins TRBV7-2 to TRBJ2-1, with D perhaps matching TRBD1 or TRBD2 (5 bases each). Per the germline V gene, CDR1 is SGHTA and CDR2 is FQGNSA. Deletions cut 0 bases from V and 0 bases from J, with 9 bases between. CDR3 size: 16 residues. Using reference TRBV7-2 and TRBJ2-1 for the parts outside the CDR3, the full variable domain is GAGVSQSPSNKVTEKGKDVELRCDPISGHTALYWYRQSLGQGLEFLIYFQGNSAPDKSGLPSDRFSAERTGGSVSTLTIQRTQQEDSAVYLCASSLARDLSYNEQFFGPGTRLTVL.

This chain uses TRBV9 with TRBJ2-2; TRBD2 agrees at 11 bases. This CDR3 is 18 amino acids long. V gave up 2 bases and J gave up 0 bases; unmatched junction bases: 6. The germline gives CDR1 SGDLS, CDR2 YYNGEE. The CDR3 sequence: CASSVGLAVVANTGELFF. The DNA of the CDR3 is TGTGCCAGCAGCGTGGGACTAGCGGTCGTCGCGAACACCGGGGAGCTGTTTTTT.

V usage is TRBV10-2 and J usage is TRBJ2-3, with D possibly matching TRBD1 (5 bases). This CDR3 is 12 amino acids long. V shed 7 bases and J shed 2 bases, with 7 bases lying between them. The germline gives CDR1 WSHSY, CDR2 SAAADI. The chain's CDR3 is CASKGHTDTQYF. CDR3 nucleotides: TGCGCCAGCAAGGGGCACACAGATACGCAGTATTTT.

CDR3 bases: TGTGCCAGCTCACCTTCCGGGGGACCCTCCTACGAGCAGTACTTC. Protein sequence: CASSPSGGPSYEQYF. The V gene is TRBV18, the J gene TRBJ2-7, with a possible D match to TRBD2 (6 bases). CDR3 length equals 15 residues. V gave up 3 bases and J gave up 0 bases, with 12 bases separating them. Germline V CDR1 and CDR2: KGHSH, LQKENI.

The chain carries TRBV30 and TRBJ2-7; the match to TRBD1 covers 8 bases. The V segment lost 3 bases and the J segment 2 bases; nucleotides outside the gene matches: 6. The CDR3 extends over 14 amino acids. The germline V gene encodes CDR1 GTSNPN and CDR2 SVGIG (reference sequence). Here the CDR3 DNA reads TGTGCCTGGAGGATACAGGGGGTTACCTACGAGCAGTACTTC. Its protein is CAWRIQGVTYEQYF. Complete variable domain (other parts from reference TRBV30 and TRBJ2-7): SQTIHQWPATLVQPVGSPLSLECTVEGTSNPNLYWYRQAAGRGLQLLFYSVGIGQISSEVPQNLSASRPQDRQFILSSKKLLLSDSGFYLCAWRIQGVTYEQYFGPGTRLTVT.

V usage is TRBV6-4 and J usage is TRBJ2-2; D is undetermined. The length of the CDR3 is 12 residues. From germline, CDR1 is MRHNA and CDR2 SNTAGT. Trimming pared 6 bases from V and 2 bases from J, leaving 4 bases between. Written as DNA, the CDR3 is TGTGCCAGCAGGGAAAACACCGGGGAGCTGTTTTTT. This encodes CASRENTGELFF.

This clone was recorded only once. The chain links TRBV10-3 to TRBJ1-1, with 8 bases aligning to TRBD1. CDR1 and CDR2 from the germline V gene are ENHRY and SYGVKD. The CDR3 consists of 14 residues. With V trimmed by 4 bases and J by 1 base, 2 bases remained unmatched. The CDR3 sequence is CAISGGQGNTEAFF. The CDR3 coding sequence is TGTGCCATCAGTGGCGGACAGGGGAACACTGAAGCTTTCTTT.

The V gene is TRBV6-1, the J gene TRBJ2-7, with 10 bases fitting TRBD1. CDR1 is MNHNS, CDR2 SASEGT, per germline. This CDR3 is 15 amino acids long. With V trimmed by 7 bases and J by 1 base, 7 bases remained unmatched. The DNA for the CDR3 is TGTGCCAGCACCGGGACAGGGGAATGGTCCTACGAGCAGTACTTC. Translated: CASTGTGEWSYEQYF.

The rearrangement uses TRBV6-5 and TRBJ2-7; 9 bases match TRBD1. The germline V gene has CDR1 MNHEY and CDR2 SVGAGI. With 5 bases clipped from V and 6 bases from J, the junction kept 8 bases outside the gene matches. CDR3 length equals 14 residues. In DNA form, the CDR3 reads TGTGCCAGCAGTCGTACCGGGACAGGGATCGAGCAGTACTTC. Protein sequence: CASSRTGTGIEQYF.

This sequence joins TRBV2 and TRBJ1-2; 9 positions match TRBD1. Per the germline V gene, CDR1 is SNHLY and CDR2 is FYNNEI. V was pared by 5 bases and J by 7 bases, with 5 bases of the junction left unmatched. This CDR3 spans 13 amino acids. CDR3 residues: CASSPTGGSGYTF. The CDR3 region has the DNA TGTGCCAGCAGTCCAACAGGGGGCTCTGGCTACACCTTC.

J is TRBJ2-1 and V is TRBV10-3, with TRBD2 matching 9 bases. CDR3 length equals 15 residues. Per germline, CDR1 ENHRY and CDR2 SYGVKD. V dropped 6 bases and J dropped 5; count of bases not matched to a gene: 8. DNA for the CDR3: TGTGCCATCAGAATTAGCGGGAGTTCCAACAATGAGCAGTTCTTC. Amino acids: CAIRISGSSNNEQFF.

The J gene is TRBJ2-2, the V gene TRBV30, with a tentative D call TRBD2 (6 bases). The CDR3 sequence is 13 residues long. The germline V gene has CDR1 GTSNPN and CDR2 SVGIG (reference sequence). V was cut by 2 bases and J by 8 bases, with 12 bases left in between. The CDR3 spells CAWSTTRGGELFF. The CDR3 coding sequence is TGTGCCTGGAGTACTACCCGGGGGGGGGAGCTGTTTTTT. The whole variable domain, remainder taken from reference TRBV30 and TRBJ2-2, is SQTIHQWPATLVQPVGSPLSLECTVEGTSNPNLYWYRQAAGRGLQLLFYSVGIGQISSEVPQNLSASRPQDRQFILSSKKLLLSDSGFYLCAWSTTRGGELFFGEGSRLTVL.

Remarks on this clone: This same CDR3 is encoded by further DNA sequences in the sample. The CDR3 sequence: CAISESGGSSYEQYF. The CDR3 DNA reads as TGTGCCATCAGTGAGTCCGGCGGGAGTTCCTACGAGCAGTACTTC. The chain has TRBV10-3 and TRBJ2-7; 7 bases are shared with TRBD2. Germline V lookup: CDR1 ENHRY, CDR2 SYGVKD. The CDR3 extends over 15 amino acids. The ends lost 0 bases at V and 1 base at J; junction bases unmatched: 3.

The V and J genes are TRBV7-2 and TRBJ2-7, with 10 bases that match TRBD2. The germline V gene has CDR1 SGHTA and CDR2 FQGNSA. The trim removed 1 base at V and 3 bases at J, leaving 6 bases unmatched. The CDR3 totals 16 residues. CDR3 bases: TGTGCCAGCAGCTTAGAGGGACTAGCGTCAAACTACGAGCAGTACTTC. Translating gives CASSLEGLASNYEQYF.

The chain carries TRBV4-3 and TRBJ1-6; no definite D call. CDR1 is LGHNA, CDR2 YSLEER, per germline. With 0 bases removed from V and 6 bases from J, the gap between germline ends came to 6 bases. The CDR3 runs to 14 residues. The CDR3 DNA reads TGCGCCAGCAGCCAAGAAGGACTTAATTCACCCCTCCACTTT. Translation gives CASSQEGLNSPLHF.

This chain joins TRBV5-1 and TRBJ2-2; 8 nucleotides match TRBD2. This CDR3 has 15 residues. Germline assignment: CDR1 SGHRS and CDR2 YFSETQ. V lost 6 bases and J lost 0; bases outside the gene matches: 4. The chain's CDR3 is CASTPGGANTGELFF. In nucleotides, the CDR3 is TGCGCCAGCACCCCCGGGGGGGCGAACACCGGGGAGCTGTTTTTT. The entire variable domain, with the rest obtained from reference TRBV5-1 and TRBJ2-2, is as follows: KAGVTQTPRYLIKTRGQQVTLSCSPISGHRSVSWYQQTPGQGLQFLFEYFSETQRNKGNFPGRFSGRQFSNSRSEMNVSTLELGDSALYLCASTPGGANTGELFFGEGSRLTVL.

The rearrangement joins TRBV11-1 to TRBJ2-3, with 14 nucleotides matching TRBD2. The length of the CDR3 is 17 residues. The ends lost 5 bases at V and 0 bases at J; junction bases unmatched: 4. Germline CDR1 SGHAT, CDR2 FQDESV (reference sequence). The DNA for the CDR3 is TGTGCCAGCAGCACGGGACTAGCGGGGGCCAGCACAGATACGCAGTATTTT. This sequence encodes CASSTGLAGASTDTQYF.

The V and J genes are TRBV6-6 and TRBJ2-2; 12 bases agree with TRBD2. From germline, CDR1 is MNHNY and CDR2 SVGAGI (reference sequence). The V gene end was trimmed by 7 bases and the J gene end by 7 bases; junction bases not matched to a gene: 10. The CDR3 is made up of 16 amino acids. DNA of the CDR3: TGTGCCAGCATTCGCTCCGGACTAGCGGGGTTCGGGGAGCTGTTTTTT. It is translated as CASIRSGLAGFGELFF.

The chain recombines TRBV18 with TRBJ1-1; D is unclear. Per germline, CDR1 KGHSH and CDR2 LQKENI. Between the trimmed V and J ends, which lost 4 bases and 4 bases, there was a span of 7 bases. The CDR3 has 12 residues. The CDR3 region has the DNA TGTGCCAGCTCACAGGGCCCCACTGAAGCTTTCTTT. Translated: CASSQGPTEAFF.